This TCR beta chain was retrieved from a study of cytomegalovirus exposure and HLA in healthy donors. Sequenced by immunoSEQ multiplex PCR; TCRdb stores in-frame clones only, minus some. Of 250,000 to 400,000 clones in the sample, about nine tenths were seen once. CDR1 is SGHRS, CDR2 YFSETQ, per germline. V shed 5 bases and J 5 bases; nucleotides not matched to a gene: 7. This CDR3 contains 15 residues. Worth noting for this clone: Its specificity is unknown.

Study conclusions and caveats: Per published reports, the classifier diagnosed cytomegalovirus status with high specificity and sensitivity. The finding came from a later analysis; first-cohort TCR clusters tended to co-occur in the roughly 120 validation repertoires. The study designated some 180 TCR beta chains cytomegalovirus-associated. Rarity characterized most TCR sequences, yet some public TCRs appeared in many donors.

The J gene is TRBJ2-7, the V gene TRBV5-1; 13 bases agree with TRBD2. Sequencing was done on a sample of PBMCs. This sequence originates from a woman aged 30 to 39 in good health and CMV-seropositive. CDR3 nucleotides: TGCGCCAGCAGTCATAAGACTAGCGGGAGGAACGAGCAGTACTTC. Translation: CASSHKTSGRNEQYF. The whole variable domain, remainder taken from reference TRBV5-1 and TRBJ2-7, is KAGVTQTPRYLIKTRGQQVTLSCSPISGHRSVSWYQQTPGQGLQFLFEYFSETQRNKGNFPGRFSGRQFSNSRSEMNVSTLELGDSALYLCASSHKTSGRNEQYFGPGTRLTVT.